This entry lists 24 T cell receptor beta chains sequenced from one sample in a study of shared clonotypes between healthy human individuals. Only in-frame clones appear in the TCRdb table, and some are missing; sequencing was by immunoSEQ multiplex PCR. Among approximately 500,000 clones listed, approximately 79% were seen once. The sequencing input was PBMCs. Receptor source: a woman in her thirties or forties in good health. Some clones in this sample may be carry-over from other donors' samples.

This clone was recorded a few times. The rearrangement uses TRBV5-8 and TRBJ2-1; D is perhaps TRBD2 (6 bases). The germline V gene encodes CDR1 SGHTS and CDR2 YDEGEE. This CDR3 has 15 amino acids. Trimming left V 0 bases short and J 2 bases short, with 9 bases between. The CDR3: CASSLGGGAYNEQFF. CDR3 DNA: TGTGCCAGCAGCTTGGGGGGAGGCGCCTACAATGAGCAGTTCTTC.

The chain is built from TRBV6-1 and TRBJ1-5; 8 bases align to TRBD1. Looked up from germline, CDR1 is MNHNS and CDR2 is SASEGT. The CDR3 contains 16 residues. The J segment lost 6 bases and the V segment lost 4 bases, leaving 11 bases of the junction unmatched. Written as DNA, the CDR3 is TGTGCCAGCAGTGGCGTCCGGACAGGGCGGGGTCAGCCCCAGCATTTT. It specifies CASSGVRTGRGQPQHF.

The genes are TRBV7-2 and TRBJ2-1; D gene uncertain. The ends were cut back, 3 bases at V and 6 bases at J, with 9 bases in the middle. Per the germline V gene, CDR1 is SGHTA and CDR2 is FQGNSA. The CDR3 extends over 13 amino acids. The CDR3 sequence: CASSFDGFNEQFF. DNA of the CDR3: TGTGCCAGCAGCTTCGACGGATTCAATGAGCAGTTCTTC.

This sequence joins TRBV11-1 and TRBJ2-7, with D perhaps matching TRBD1 or TRBD2 (5 bases each). The CDR3 has 13 amino acids. V lost 4 bases, J lost 6 bases, and 13 bases lay in between. Per the germline V gene, CDR1 is SGHAT and CDR2 is FQDESV (reference sequence). The CDR3, as DNA: TGTGCCAGCAGCTCGACAGTTCGGGGCGAGCAGTACTTC. Protein: CASSSTVRGEQYF.

The V call is TRBV7-9, the J call TRBJ2-4; 7 bases map to TRBD2. V shed 5 bases, J shed 0 bases, and the junction held 13 bases outside the gene matches. CDR3 length: 18 residues. CDR1 and CDR2 (germline): SEHNR, FQNEAQ (reference sequence). As DNA, the CDR3 is TGTGCCAGCAGCAGAGGGACTAACTTCGCCCTAGCCAAAAACATTCAGTACTTC. Translated: CASSRGTNFALAKNIQYF.

The rearrangement joins TRBV19 to TRBJ2-6, with D hard to call. Per germline, CDR1 LNHDA and CDR2 SQIVND (reference sequence). The V end lost 4 bases, the J end lost 0 bases, and 4 bases lay between the germline ends. The CDR3 runs to 14 residues. Here the CDR3 reads CASSTVSGANVLTF. CDR3 coding DNA: TGTGCCAGTAGTACCGTCTCTGGGGCCAACGTCCTGACTTTC. The entire variable domain, with the rest obtained from reference TRBV19 and TRBJ2-6, is as follows: DGGITQSPKYLFRKEGQNVTLSCEQNLNHDAMYWYRQDPGQGLRLIYYSQIVNDFQKGDIAEGYSVSREKKESFPLTVTSAQKNPTAFYLCASSTVSGANVLTFGAGSRLTVL.

V is TRBV7-3 and J is TRBJ2-1, with D tentatively TRBD2 (6 bases). V lost 6 bases and J 9 bases, leaving 24 bases between the germline ends. The CDR3 runs 16 residues. Germline CDR1 and CDR2: SGHTA and FQGTGA. The CDR3 coding sequence is TGTGCCAGCAGGCCCTCTGGAGGCGCGGGAACGGGTGAGCAGTTCTTC. Amino acids: CASRPSGGAGTGEQFF.

The V gene is TRBV7-8, the J gene TRBJ2-7, with TRBD1 identical over 8 bases. The junction had 6 bases not matched to a gene; V was cut back by 2 bases and J by 3 bases. The CDR3 is 15 amino acids. CDR1 and CDR2 from the germline V gene are SGHVS and FQNEAQ. CDR3 residues: CASSLQATGDYEQYF. The CDR3 DNA follows: TGTGCCAGCAGCTTACAGGCGACAGGGGACTACGAGCAGTACTTC.

This chain uses TRBV11-1 with TRBJ2-2, with D perhaps TRBD1 (5 bases). The length of the CDR3 is 15 residues. V lost 3 bases and J 0 bases, leaving 8 bases between the germline ends. Germline CDR1 reads SGHAT; CDR2 reads FQDESV (reference sequence). The CDR3 here is CASSLQGPNTGELFF. The CDR3, as DNA: TGTGCCAGCAGCTTGCAGGGTCCGAACACCGGGGAGCTGTTTTTT.

This clone has just one count. The chain joins TRBV6-5 to TRBJ2-1; 8 bases match TRBD1. The V and J ends lost 6 bases and 8 bases, in that order; junction bases with no gene match: 6. Germline loops: CDR1 MNHEY, CDR2 SVGAGI. The CDR3 is 13 residues long. The CDR3 nucleotides are TGTGCCAGCAGAATCTCAGGGGGCGATGAGCAGTTCTTC. This codes for CASRISGGDEQFF.

This chain connects TRBV7-9 to TRBJ2-7; TRBD1 matches 9 bases. V lost 5 bases to trimming and J lost 0 bases; unmatched junction nucleotides: 5. From germline, CDR1 is SEHNR and CDR2 FQNEAQ (reference sequence). The CDR3 spans 15 residues. The DNA of the CDR3 is TGTGCCAGCAGCACTGGACAGGGGCTCTCCTACGAGCAGTACTTC. Amino acids: CASSTGQGLSYEQYF.

This chain uses TRBV21-1 with TRBJ2-7; the D call in the table, TRBD2, was not verified against the DNA. TRBV21-1 is reported as a pseudogene. The CDR3 runs 15 residues. Here the CDR3 reads CASSINSGRQYEQYF. CDR3 DNA sequence: TGTGCCAGCAGCATAAATAGCGGGAGGCAGTACGAGCAGTACTTC.

This chain links TRBV30 with TRBJ2-7; D gene uncertain. Germline values: CDR1 GTSNPN, CDR2 SVGIG (reference sequence). V lost 4 bases and J 2 bases, leaving 18 bases between the germline ends. The CDR3 is 15 amino acids. DNA for the CDR3: TGTGCCTGGACCCCTGGCTCCACCCTGACCTACGAGCAGTACTTC. Translating gives CAWTPGSTLTYEQYF.

This clone was seen once. The V and J genes are TRBV6-1 and TRBJ1-2, with a tentative D call TRBD1 (6 bases). Looked up from germline, CDR1 is MNHNS and CDR2 is SASEGT. The CDR3 has 15 residues. The V end lost 1 base, the J end lost 9 bases, and 18 bases lay between the germline ends. The CDR3 loop is CASSEEPSYRERYTF. In nucleotides, the CDR3 is TGTGCCAGCAGTGAAGAGCCTTCTTACAGGGAGCGCTACACCTTC.

This chain uses TRBV23-1 with TRBJ1-1; 7 bases align to TRBD1. TRBV23-1 is treated as an ORF (open reading frame) with a function not yet certain. The J segment lost 3 bases and the V segment lost 6 bases, leaving 13 bases of the junction unmatched. This CDR3 region has 16 residues. The CDR3 loop is CASRSTGSPFDTEAFF. The CDR3 DNA is TGCGCCAGCAGATCGACAGGGTCCCCATTCGACACTGAAGCTTTCTTT.

V usage is TRBV19 and J usage is TRBJ1-5; D not resolved. Deletions cut 3 bases from V and 3 bases from J, with 12 bases between. The CDR3 spans 15 residues. Germline V gene sequence: CDR1 LNHDA, CDR2 SQIVND (reference sequence). The CDR3 DNA reads TGTGCCAGTAGTATTGGACCAATTTACAATCAGCCCCAGCATTTT. It translates to CASSIGPIYNQPQHF.

The chain uses TRBV28 and TRBJ2-1; TRBD2 agrees at 11 bases. This CDR3 is built from 19 residues. V trimming: 5 bases; J trimming: 3 bases; junction bases outside the gene matches: 15. The germline V gene encodes CDR1 MDHEN and CDR2 SYDVKM. The CDR3 coding sequence is TGTGCCAGCAGTCCTCGGGGTAGCGGGAGGGGCATCGGCTACAATGAGCAGTTCTTC. Translating it yields CASSPRGSGRGIGYNEQFF.

The chain uses TRBV6-5 and TRBJ2-7, with TRBD2 matching 8 bases. The CDR3 sequence is 15 residues long. From germline, CDR1 is MNHEY and CDR2 SVGAGI. V lost 6 bases, J lost 3 bases, and 10 bases stayed unmatched. This CDR3 reads CASSLQLAEGYEQYF. As DNA, the CDR3 is TGTGCCAGCAGCCTCCAACTAGCGGAAGGCTACGAGCAGTACTTC.

The chain joins TRBV11-2 to TRBJ2-1; TRBD2 agrees at 7 bases. The V gene's germline CDR1 is SGHAT and CDR2 FQNNGV. This CDR3 is 14 amino acids long. V dropped 5 bases and J dropped 7; count of bases not matched to a gene: 8. The CDR3 DNA reads as TGTGCCAGCAGCCCGCGGGGAGGGTTTAATGAGCAGTTCTTC. Translation gives CASSPRGGFNEQFF.

This clone was recorded a few times. The V gene is TRBV12-2, the J gene TRBJ2-5; the table gives TRBD1 as D, unverified against the DNA. TRBV12-2 is a pseudogene. The CDR3 spans 14 residues. The CDR3 loop reads CASRWTGGIETQYF. CDR3 nucleotide sequence: TGTGCAAGTCGCTGGACAGGGGGCATAGAGACCCAGTACTTC.

For this clone: This may stem from a read error, because a much larger clone lies one nucleotide away. The V and J genes are TRBV11-1 and TRBJ2-2; no firm D call. This CDR3 has 14 amino acids. Trimming removed 1 base at V and 1 base at J, with 4 bases between. In germline, CDR1 is SGHAT, CDR2 FQDESV (reference sequence). CDR3 sequence (DNA): TGTGCCAGCAGCTTAGGACAGAACACCGGGGAGCTGTTTTTT. It encodes CASSLGQNTGELFF.

The chain carries TRBV6-6 and TRBJ2-7; a possible D gene is TRBD2 (5 bases). The CDR3 is made up of 15 amino acids. V lost 2 bases and J lost 6, with 17 bases in between. Germline CDR1 is MNHNY and CDR2 is SVGAGI (reference sequence). The CDR3 nucleotides read TGTGCCAGCAGTTACGGAGGTACGTCCCTCAGCGAGCAGTACTTC. It yields the protein CASSYGGTSLSEQYF.

In DNA, the CDR3 is TGTGCCAGCAGAACCGGGACAGCTGATGGCTACACCTTC. Translated, it gives CASRTGTADGYTF. This sequence joins TRBV2 and TRBJ1-2; 7 nucleotides match TRBD1. Germline trimming cut 6 bases from V and 6 bases from J; bases unmatched to any gene: 7. The germline gives CDR1 SNHLY, CDR2 FYNNEI. The CDR3 loop spans 13 amino acids.

This clone has a handful of counts. The chain has TRBV5-1 and TRBJ1-4; D not resolved. Germline lookup yields CDR1 SGHRS and CDR2 YFSETQ. The CDR3 consists of 13 residues. V was shortened by 0 bases and J by 5 bases, with 5 bases between the two germline ends. CDR3 in amino acids: CASSLVPNEKLFF. In DNA, the CDR3 is TGCGCCAGCAGCTTGGTGCCGAATGAAAAACTGTTTTTT.